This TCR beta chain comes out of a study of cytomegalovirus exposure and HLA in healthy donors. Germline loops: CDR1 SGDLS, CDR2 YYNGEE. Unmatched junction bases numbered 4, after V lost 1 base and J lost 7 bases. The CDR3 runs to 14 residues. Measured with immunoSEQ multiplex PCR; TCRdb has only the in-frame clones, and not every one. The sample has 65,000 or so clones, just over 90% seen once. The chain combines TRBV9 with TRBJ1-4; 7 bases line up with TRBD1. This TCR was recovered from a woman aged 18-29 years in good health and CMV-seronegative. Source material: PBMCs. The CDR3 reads CASSVKGGGEKLFF. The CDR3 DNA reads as TGTGCCAGCAGCGTAAAAGGGGGCGGTGAAAAACTGTTTTTT.